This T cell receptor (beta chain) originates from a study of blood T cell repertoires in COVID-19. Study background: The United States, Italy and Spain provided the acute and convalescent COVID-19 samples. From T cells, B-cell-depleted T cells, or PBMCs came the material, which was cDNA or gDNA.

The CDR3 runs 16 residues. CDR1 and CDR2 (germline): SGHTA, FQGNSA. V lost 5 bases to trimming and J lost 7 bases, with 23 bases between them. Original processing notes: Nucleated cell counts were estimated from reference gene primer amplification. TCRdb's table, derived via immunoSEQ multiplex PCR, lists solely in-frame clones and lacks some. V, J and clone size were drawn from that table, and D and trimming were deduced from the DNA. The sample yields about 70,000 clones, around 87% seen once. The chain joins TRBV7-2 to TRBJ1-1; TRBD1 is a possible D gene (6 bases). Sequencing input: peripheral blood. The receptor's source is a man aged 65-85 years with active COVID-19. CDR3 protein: CASSLGGRRGGIEAFF. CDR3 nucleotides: TGTGCCAGCAGCCTAGGCGGCCGTAGGGGGGGGATTGAAGCTTTCTTT.